The 2 T cell receptor beta chains below were found in one sample sequenced in a study of T cell responses to AZD1222 COVID-19 vaccine. Some clones are missing from TCRdb's copy, which holds only in-frame ones; the method was immunoSEQ multiplex PCR. The repertoire includes 95,000 to 130,000 clones, over 75% of them detected once, and 6.5% to 9.5% sits in the top ten. Sequenced here: peripheral blood, sampled on day 0 of AZD1222 vaccination. Source of these receptors: an adult in good health.

The chain recombines TRBV10-3 with TRBJ1-1; D might be TRBD1 (6 bases). V was cut by 7 bases and J by 4 bases, with 13 bases left in between. The CDR3 is made up of 13 amino acids. Germline V lookup: CDR1 ENHRY, CDR2 SYGVKD. The CDR3 loop is CAIIPSTGTEAFF. DNA for the CDR3: TGTGCCATCATCCCCTCGACAGGCACTGAAGCTTTCTTT.

This rearrangement joins TRBV7-8 to TRBJ2-5, with 11 bases identical to TRBD2. The CDR3 runs to 18 residues. Per the germline V gene, CDR1 is SGHVS and CDR2 is FQNEAQ. The junction had 13 bases not matched to a gene; V was cut back by 3 bases and J by 4 bases. The CDR3 loop is CASSLRPSGGLGGETQYF. In DNA, the CDR3 is TGTGCCAGCAGCTTGCGACCTAGCGGGGGGCTAGGAGGAGAGACCCAGTACTTC.